These 27 T cell receptor beta chains came from one sample sequenced in a study of T cell responses to AZD1222 COVID-19 vaccine. Repertoires were generated with immunoSEQ multiplex PCR, while TCRdb's copy carries only in-frame clones and drops some. The repertoire holds about 64,000 clones, with about 89% as singletons. Sample: peripheral blood, taken 28 days after the second dose of the MenACWY control vaccine. All receptors come from an adult who received the MenACWY meningococcal vaccine as a control.

The rearrangement links TRBV25-1 to TRBJ2-6; no reliable D call. This CDR3 comprises 15 residues. Germline V lookup: CDR1 MGHDK, CDR2 SYGVNS. Trimming removed 4 bases at V and 0 bases at J, with 7 bases between. CDR3 nucleotide sequence: TGTGCCAGCAGTGGGGTTGTCTCTGGGGCCAACGTCCTGACTTTC. It codes for CASSGVVSGANVLTF.

The CDR3: CASSQGAHYNQPQHF. In nucleotides, the CDR3 is TGTGCCAGCAGTCAGGGGGCTCACTACAATCAGCCCCAGCATTTT. The chain couples TRBV19 to TRBJ1-5, with TRBD1 matching over 8 bases. V gave up 9 bases and J gave up 3 bases; unmatched junction bases: 10. Germline CDR1 reads LNHDA; CDR2 reads SQIVND (reference sequence). The CDR3 runs to 15 residues.

The chain has TRBV19 and TRBJ1-1; D is possibly TRBD1 (5 bases). The CDR3 totals 13 residues. CDR1 is LNHDA, CDR2 SQIVND, per germline (reference sequence). V was trimmed by 10 bases and J by 5 bases, leaving 17 bases between them. The CDR3 sequence is CATRWGVSTEAFF. The DNA of the CDR3 is TGTGCCACCAGGTGGGGGGTTTCGACTGAAGCTTTCTTT.

V usage is TRBV6-2 or TRBV6-3 and J usage is TRBJ1-2, with D unclear. The V gene lost 4 bases and the J gene lost 2 bases, with 11 bases spanning the gap. Germline loops: CDR1 MNHEY, CDR2 SVGEGT. The CDR3 length is 14 residues. The DNA of the CDR3 is TGTGCCAGCAGTTGGTTACAGACAAACTATGGCTACACCTTC. This translates into CASSWLQTNYGYTF.

The V call is TRBV9, the J call TRBJ1-5, with 10 bases identical to TRBD1. Germline V gives CDR1 SGDLS, CDR2 YYNGEE. V lost 3 bases to trimming and J lost 0 bases; unmatched junction nucleotides: 3. This CDR3 has 16 amino acids. The CDR3 region is CASSAGTGDSNQPQHF. The CDR3 DNA sequence: TGTGCCAGCAGCGCAGGGACAGGGGATAGCAATCAGCCCCAGCATTTT. The variable domain in full, completed from reference TRBV9 and TRBJ1-5, reads DSGVTQTPKHLITATGQRVTLRCSPRSGDLSVYWYQQSLDQGLQFLIQYYNGEERAKGNILERFSAQQFPDLHSELNLSSLELGDSALYFCASSAGTGDSNQPQHFGDGTRLSIL.

The chain is built from TRBV28 and TRBJ2-1; 11 positions match TRBD2. CDR1 is MDHEN, CDR2 SYDVKM, per germline. The CDR3 extends over 16 amino acids. Trimming at V came to 1 base and at J to 5 bases, leaving 4 bases not matched to a gene. CDR3 protein: CASSLSGLAENNEQFF. The CDR3 DNA sequence: TGTGCCAGCAGTTTATCGGGACTAGCGGAGAACAATGAGCAGTTCTTC.

V and J are TRBV9 and TRBJ1-1, with D possibly TRBD1 on 5 matching bases. The V gene's germline CDR1 is SGDLS and CDR2 YYNGEE. The V end lost 3 bases, the J end lost 2 bases, and 8 bases lay between the germline ends. This CDR3 comprises 13 residues. Written as DNA, the CDR3 is TGTGCCAGCAGCGCGGGGGGAAACACTGAAGCTTTCTTT. This sequence encodes CASSAGGNTEAFF. Filled out from reference TRBV9 and TRBJ1-1, the complete variable domain reads DSGVTQTPKHLITATGQRVTLRCSPRSGDLSVYWYQQSLDQGLQFLIQYYNGEERAKGNILERFSAQQFPDLHSELNLSSLELGDSALYFCASSAGGNTEAFFGQGTRLTVV.

The chain recombines TRBV13 with TRBJ1-1, with 7 bases that match TRBD1. Germline CDR1 reads PRHDT; CDR2 reads FYEKMQ (reference sequence). J was trimmed by 4 bases and V by 4 bases; bases with no gene match: 3. This CDR3 region has 13 residues. For the CDR3, the DNA is TGTGCCAGCAGCTGGGGGACAGCCACTGAAGCTTTCTTT. This sequence encodes CASSWGTATEAFF.

This chain joins TRBV6-1 and TRBJ1-1; D unresolved. Germline CDR1 is MNHNS and CDR2 is SASEGT. Trimming stripped 1 base from V and 9 bases from J, with 9 bases between. This CDR3 comprises 12 residues. Written as DNA, the CDR3 is TGTGCCAGCAGTGAAGTAACCAATAAAGCTTTCTTT. Translation: CASSEVTNKAFF.

The CDR3, as DNA: TGTGCCAGTACGGGTTCACCGGGACAGGGGGCTTACAATGAGCAGTTCTTC. The encoded protein is CASTGSPGQGAYNEQFF. This chain joins TRBV19 and TRBJ2-1, with 12 bases fitting TRBD1. V dropped 7 bases and J dropped 4; count of bases not matched to a gene: 11. This CDR3 is built from 17 residues. Germline CDR1 reads LNHDA; CDR2 reads SQIVND (reference sequence).

The chain uses TRBV28 and TRBJ1-2; D gene ambiguous. The CDR3 consists of 14 residues. V lost 6 bases to trimming and J lost 8 bases, with 19 bases between them. The germline V gene has CDR1 MDHEN and CDR2 SYDVKM. The CDR3, as DNA: TGTGCCAGCAGCCCTCACGATCTAGGTGGGGGCTACACCTTC. Encoded protein: CASSPHDLGGGYTF.

The J gene is TRBJ1-2, the V gene TRBV12-3 or TRBV12-4, with D uncertain. The CDR3 is 13 amino acids. Trimming took off 3 bases at V and 1 base at J, with 6 bases between the two ends. The CDR3 is CASSFSDNYGYTF. For the CDR3, the DNA is TGTGCCAGCAGTTTCTCGGATAACTATGGCTACACCTTC.

The chain joins TRBV7-2 to TRBJ2-1, with unresolved D. Trimming cost V 2 bases and J 6 bases, with 11 bases left between them. The CDR3 covers 14 residues. The germline V gene encodes CDR1 SGHTA and CDR2 FQGNSA. The DNA for the CDR3 is TGTGCCAGCAGCTTACCTACAGAAAGCAATGAGCAGTTCTTC. Translating it yields CASSLPTESNEQFF.

The V gene is TRBV11-2, the J gene TRBJ1-6; tentatively, D is TRBD1 (5 bases). In germline, CDR1 is SGHAT, CDR2 FQNNGV. CDR3 length equals 15 residues. Trimming stripped 4 bases from V and 10 bases from J, with 17 bases between. The CDR3 DNA reads TGTGCCAGCAGCTCAGGGCAGGGAAGAAGCTCACCCCTCCACTTT. Translating it yields CASSSGQGRSSPLHF.

J is TRBJ2-7 and V is TRBV6-5, with D possibly being TRBD2 (5 bases). The CDR3 is 12 residues long. Germline loops: CDR1 MNHEY, CDR2 SVGAGI. The V end was cut by 2 bases, the J end by 5 bases, with 7 bases between. DNA for the CDR3: TGTGCCAGCAGTTACCCCGGGGACGAGCAGTACTTC. Encoded protein: CASSYPGDEQYF.

This sequence joins TRBV5-5 and TRBJ1-6; TRBD1 might be the D (6 bases). Per germline, CDR1 SGHKS and CDR2 YYEKEE (reference sequence). V lost 4 bases to trimming and J lost 7 bases, with 15 bases between them. This CDR3 is built from 15 residues. CDR3 sequence reads: CASSPPQGSNSPLHF. The DNA for the CDR3 is TGTGCCAGCAGCCCACCCCAGGGGTCCAATTCACCCCTCCACTTT.

The V gene is TRBV6-5, the J gene TRBJ1-1; 10 positions agree with TRBD1. Germline lookup yields CDR1 MNHEY and CDR2 SVGAGI. After removal of 6 bases from V and 6 bases from J, the junction contained 7 bases not matched to a gene. The CDR3 runs to 14 residues. CDR3 DNA sequence: TGTGCCAGCAGACCCCCGGGACAGGGGCCTGAAGCTTTCTTT. Its translation: CASRPPGQGPEAFF.

The V gene is TRBV20-1, the J gene TRBJ1-1; D not certain. Trimming took off 4 bases at V and 5 bases at J, with 8 bases between the two ends. CDR1 and CDR2 (germline): DFQATT, SNEGSKA (reference sequence). This CDR3 is 11 amino acids long. CDR3 nucleotide sequence: TGCAGTGCTACTGAAGTAACTGAAGCTTTCTTT. Its translation: CSATEVTEAFF.

The chain combines TRBV29-1 with TRBJ1-1; D call uncertain. The germline V gene encodes CDR1 SQVTM and CDR2 ANQGSEA. The CDR3 consists of 12 residues. Trimming pared 0 bases from V and 4 bases from J, leaving 6 bases between. CDR3 residues: CSVEDLGTEAFF. DNA of the CDR3: TGCAGCGTTGAAGATTTGGGCACTGAAGCTTTCTTT.

The chain links TRBV9 to TRBJ2-7; 9 bases align to TRBD1. The CDR3 is 16 amino acids. V gave up 0 bases and J gave up 2 bases; unmatched junction bases: 6. In germline, CDR1 is SGDLS, CDR2 YYNGEE. CDR3 loop: CASSVEGTGIPYEQYF. Written as DNA, the CDR3 is TGTGCCAGCAGCGTAGAGGGGACAGGGATCCCCTACGAGCAGTACTTC.

In DNA form, the CDR3 reads TGTGCCAGCAGCCCAGGGGGAGGAGGGGGCCGGCAGCCCCAGCATTTT. Translated, it gives CASSPGGGGGRQPQHF. The rearrangement links TRBV3-1 (or the pseudogene TRBV3-2) to TRBJ1-5; 7 nucleotides agree with TRBD1. The CDR3 totals 16 residues. CDR1 LGHDT and CDR2 YNNKEL come from the germline V gene (reference sequence). Losses at the gene ends were 4 bases for V and 7 bases for J; bases not matched to a gene: 13.

The V and J genes are TRBV5-1 and TRBJ2-1; the D is unclear. The CDR3 is 14 amino acids. Looked up from germline, CDR1 is SGHRS and CDR2 is YFSETQ. V dropped 4 bases and J dropped 9 bases, with 17 bases sitting between them. CDR3 in amino acids: CASSPTVDAGEQFF. CDR3 DNA: TGCGCCAGCAGCCCTACAGTGGACGCTGGTGAGCAGTTCTTC.

V and J are TRBV5-5 and TRBJ2-1; TRBD2 is a possible D gene (6 bases). There are 12 residues in the CDR3. Germline V CDR1 and CDR2: SGHKS, YYEKEE (reference sequence). The ends were cut back, 0 bases at V and 14 bases at J, with 12 bases in the middle. The CDR3 sequence is CASSLVSWEEFF. The CDR3, as DNA: TGTGCCAGCAGCTTGGTCTCATGGGAGGAGTTCTTC.

This clone was seen more than once but under ten times. The rearrangement links TRBV6-5 to TRBJ2-7; D is ambiguous. The CDR3 length is 14 residues. V lost 2 bases and J 0 bases, leaving 8 bases between the germline ends. The germline V gene has CDR1 MNHEY and CDR2 SVGAGI. Written as DNA, the CDR3 is TGTGCCAGCAGTTACAGGCAGAGCTCCTACGAGCAGTACTTC. Translated, it gives CASSYRQSSYEQYF.

V usage is TRBV6-5 and J usage is TRBJ1-6, with D unclear. The V end was cut by 8 bases, the J end by 7 bases, with 9 bases between. CDR3 length: 12 residues. Germline CDR1 and CDR2: MNHEY and SVGAGI. CDR3 sequence (DNA): TGTGCCAGCTCGGAAGGCAATTCACCCCTCCACTTT. Protein sequence: CASSEGNSPLHF.

The rearrangement uses TRBV11-1 and TRBJ2-7; no reliable D call. This CDR3 has 15 residues. In germline, CDR1 is SGHAT, CDR2 FQDESV (reference sequence). V was pared by 1 base and J by 5 bases, with 15 bases between. CDR3 in amino acids: CASSLVRTRRHEQYF. CDR3 sequence (DNA): TGTGCCAGCAGCTTAGTGCGGACCCGTCGCCACGAGCAGTACTTC.

This chain uses TRBV10-3 with TRBJ1-5; D not resolved. This CDR3 has 12 residues. Trimming took off 4 bases at V and 4 bases at J, with 5 bases between the two ends. From germline, CDR1 is ENHRY and CDR2 SYGVKD. CDR3 nucleotide sequence: TGTGCCATCAGTGCCCAAAATCAGCCCCAGCATTTT. The encoded protein is CAISAQNQPQHF.